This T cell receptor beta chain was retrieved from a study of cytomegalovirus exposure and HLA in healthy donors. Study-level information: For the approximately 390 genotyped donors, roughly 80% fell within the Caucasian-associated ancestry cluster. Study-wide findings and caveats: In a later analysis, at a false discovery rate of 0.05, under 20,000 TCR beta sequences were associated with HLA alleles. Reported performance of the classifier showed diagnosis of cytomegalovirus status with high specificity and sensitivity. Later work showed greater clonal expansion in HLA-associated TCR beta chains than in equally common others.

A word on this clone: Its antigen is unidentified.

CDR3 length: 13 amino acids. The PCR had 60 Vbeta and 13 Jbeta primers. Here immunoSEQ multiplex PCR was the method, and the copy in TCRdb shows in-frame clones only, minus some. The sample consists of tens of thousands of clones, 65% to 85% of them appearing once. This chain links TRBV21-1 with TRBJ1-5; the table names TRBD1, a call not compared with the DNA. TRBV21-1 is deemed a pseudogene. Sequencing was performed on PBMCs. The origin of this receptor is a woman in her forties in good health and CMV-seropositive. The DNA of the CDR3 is TGTGCCAGCACCCCAGGGGGCCATCAGCCCCAGCATTTT. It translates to CASTPGGHQPQHF.